Below, 16 T cell receptor beta chains from the same sample are listed, as sequenced in a study of T cells expressing NK-cell markers. Reanalyzing the 5' RACE reads, TCRdb keeps one entry per CDR3 protein, without DNA. This sample's clone table lists almost 450,000 distinct CDR3 sequences. Sequenced input: blood T cells: a sorted CD56 or NKG2C T cell subset, CD4+ or CD8+ T cells, or bulk PBMC T cells (not recorded which). The receptor set was obtained from a woman between 18 and 69 years old in good health.

The rearrangement uses TRBV7-2 and TRBJ2-3. CDR1 and CDR2 (germline): SGHTA, FQGNSA. The CDR3 extends over 13 amino acids. CDR3 loop: CASSLITADTQYF.

The chain employs TRBV7-9 and TRBJ2-5; there is no DNA to check the TCRdb D call of TRBD1. The CDR3 totals 14 residues. Germline V gene lookup returns CDR1 SEHNR and CDR2 FQNEAQ (reference sequence). CDR3 sequence reads: CASSLVRSGETQYF.

The gene calls are TRBV28 and TRBJ2-3; TCRdb reports TRBD2, a call that lacks DNA to check it against. In germline, CDR1 is MDHEN, CDR2 SYDVKM. CDR3 length: 19 residues. This CDR3 reads CASSFLSGRAGLVGDTQYF. Variable domain in full (rest from reference TRBV28 and TRBJ2-3): DVKVTQSSRYLVKRTGEKVFLECVQDMDHENMFWYRQDPGLGLRLIYFSYDVKMKEKGDIPEGYSVSREKKERFSLILESASTNQTSMYLCASSFLSGRAGLVGDTQYFGPGTRLTVL.

The J gene is TRBJ2-5, the V gene TRBV12-3 or TRBV12-4; the D call from TCRdb, TRBD2, cannot be confirmed without DNA. This CDR3 is built from 14 residues. CDR3 protein: CASNPSGNQETQYF.

The chain is built from TRBV18 and TRBJ2-1; TCRdb names TRBD2, which stays unverified in the absence of DNA. This CDR3 has 17 residues. The V gene's germline CDR1 is KGHSH and CDR2 LQKENI. Here the CDR3 reads CASSPVGPFIGNNEQFF.

The V gene is TRBV5-1, the J gene TRBJ2-7; the D gene TCRdb calls, TRBD2, cannot be checked with no DNA. Germline CDR1 reads SGHRS; CDR2 reads YFSETQ. The CDR3 contains 15 residues. The chain's CDR3 is CASSPLAGEVYEQYF.

The V gene is TRBV7-9, the J gene TRBJ2-1. This CDR3 contains 15 residues. The germline V gene encodes CDR1 SEHNR and CDR2 FQNEAQ (reference sequence). CDR3 amino acids: CASSFADSSYNEQFF.

This chain uses TRBV29-1 with TRBJ2-5; the D gene TCRdb calls, TRBD1, cannot be checked with no DNA. Germline loops: CDR1 SQVTM, CDR2 ANQGSEA. The CDR3 covers 13 residues. The chain's CDR3 is CSPGDRAGETQYF.

The chain is built from TRBV6-2 or TRBV6-3 and TRBJ2-1. The CDR3 extends over 12 amino acids. CDR1 and CDR2 (germline): MNHEY, SVGEGT. CDR3 protein: CASSYGHAEQFF.

The V and J genes are TRBV5-1 and TRBJ2-1; no DNA is available, so the TRBD1 call from TCRdb remains unchecked. Germline loops: CDR1 SGHRS, CDR2 YFSETQ. The CDR3 is 14 residues long. The CDR3 here is CASSSTGGYNEQFF.

V is TRBV5-1 and J is TRBJ2-3; there is no DNA to check the TCRdb D call of TRBD1. Germline assignment: CDR1 SGHRS and CDR2 YFSETQ. This CDR3 spans 15 amino acids. The CDR3 spells CASSVDGANTDTQYF.

The chain links TRBV7-2 to TRBJ1-3; lacking DNA, the TRBD1 call made by TCRdb goes unchecked. Germline values: CDR1 SGHTA, CDR2 FQGNSA. There are 14 residues in the CDR3. This CDR3 is CASTLQGTGNTIYF.

The chain joins TRBV5-1 to TRBJ2-7; TCRdb indicates TRBD2, and absent DNA this call remains unverified. There are 16 residues in the CDR3. Germline CDR1 is SGHRS and CDR2 is YFSETQ. The CDR3 loop reads CASKRGIADSSYEQYF.

This rearrangement joins TRBV10-2 to TRBJ2-3; checking the TCRdb D call of TRBD1 is not possible without DNA. Germline V gene lookup returns CDR1 WSHSY and CDR2 SAAADI. This CDR3 is built from 16 residues. The CDR3 reads CASSHSSAPGLDTQYF.

The chain carries TRBV9 and TRBJ2-1; TCRdb proposes TRBD2, but this gene call is untestable without DNA. CDR1 SGDLS and CDR2 YYNGEE come from the germline V gene. The CDR3 extends over 16 amino acids. CDR3 protein: CASSVRLAGMYNEQFF.

V is TRBV7-3 and J is TRBJ2-1; TCRdb's D call of TRBD1 is untestable without DNA. Germline CDR1 is SGHTA and CDR2 is FQGTGA. CDR3 length equals 12 residues. The CDR3: CASSLGAGGQFF.